Given below is one TCR beta chain in context. Its antigen is not identified. This record belongs to a study of a mutant IDH1 vaccine in newly diagnosed glioma. This CDR3 comprises 13 residues. V was trimmed by 3 bases and J by 1 base, leaving 7 bases between them. Germline loops: CDR1 LNHDA, CDR2 SQIVND (reference sequence). Measured with immunoSEQ multiplex PCR; TCRdb has only the in-frame clones, and not every one. Of roughly 54,000 clones in the sample, roughly four fifths were seen once. Time point: week 5, during vaccination. Doses of 300 ug of mutant IDH1 20-mer peptide were given with topical imiquimod.

Specimen: PBMCs, collected from a glioma patient whose treatment included an IDH1 peptide vaccine. V usage is TRBV19 and J usage is TRBJ2-7; no firm D call. This TCR derives from a man aged 25 to 40 with glioma. For the CDR3, the DNA is TGTGCCAGTAGTATCCGGGTTTCCTACGAGCAGTACTTC. This translates into CASSIRVSYEQYF.